This T cell receptor beta chain was documented in a study of control samples from healthy donors and cancer patients. V lost 6 bases and J 6 bases, leaving 9 bases between the germline ends. This CDR3 region has 12 residues. Germline V gene sequence: CDR1 SEHNR, CDR2 FQNEAQ (reference sequence). The repertoire was sequenced with immunoSEQ multiplex PCR; TCRdb's copy has only in-frame clones and lacks some. The sample lists 100,000 to 150,000 clones; 80% to 95% were seen once. The gene calls are TRBV7-9 and TRBJ2-1; D is uncertain. This receptor was taken from a woman aged 45-59 years in good health. Sequenced: blood. CDR3 coding DNA: TGTGCCAGCAGGTCAAGTGGCAATGAGCAGTTCTTC. This codes for CASRSSGNEQFF.